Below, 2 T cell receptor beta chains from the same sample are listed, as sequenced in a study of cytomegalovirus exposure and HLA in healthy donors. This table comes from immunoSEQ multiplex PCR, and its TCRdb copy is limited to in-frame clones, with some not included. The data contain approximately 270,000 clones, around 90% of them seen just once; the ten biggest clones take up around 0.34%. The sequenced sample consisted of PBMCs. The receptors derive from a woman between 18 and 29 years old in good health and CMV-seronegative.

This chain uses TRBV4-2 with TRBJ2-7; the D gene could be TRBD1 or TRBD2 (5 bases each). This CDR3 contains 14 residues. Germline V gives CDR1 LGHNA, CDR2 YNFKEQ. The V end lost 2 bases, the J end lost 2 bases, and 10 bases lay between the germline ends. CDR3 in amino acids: CASSQSMGAYEQYV. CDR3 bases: TGTGCCAGCAGCCAATCCATGGGGGCCTACGAGCAGTACGTC.

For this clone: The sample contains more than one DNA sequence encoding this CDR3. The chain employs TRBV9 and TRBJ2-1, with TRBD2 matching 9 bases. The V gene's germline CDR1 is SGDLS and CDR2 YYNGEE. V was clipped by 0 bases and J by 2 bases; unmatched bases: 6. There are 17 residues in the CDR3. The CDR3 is CASSVGAAGGPYNEQFF. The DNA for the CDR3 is TGTGCCAGCAGCGTAGGAGCAGCGGGGGGTCCCTACAATGAGCAGTTCTTC.